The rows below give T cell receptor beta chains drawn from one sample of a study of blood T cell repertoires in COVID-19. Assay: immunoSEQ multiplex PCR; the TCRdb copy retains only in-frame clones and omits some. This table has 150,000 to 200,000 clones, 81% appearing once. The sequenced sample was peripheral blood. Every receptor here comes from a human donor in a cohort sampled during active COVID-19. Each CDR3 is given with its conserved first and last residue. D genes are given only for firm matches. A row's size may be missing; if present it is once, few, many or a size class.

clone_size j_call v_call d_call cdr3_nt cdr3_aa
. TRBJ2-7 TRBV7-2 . TGTGCCAGCAGCTTAGCGGCGATGGCAGGGCAACACGAGCAGTACTTC CASSLAAMAGQHEQYF
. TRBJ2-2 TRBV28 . TGTGCCACCACGGGCGCAGGGTTGAACACCGGGGAGCTGTTTTTT CATTGAGLNTGELFF
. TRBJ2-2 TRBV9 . TGTGCCAGCAGCGTAGCTTCGGGGAGCACCGGGGAGCTGTTTTTT CASSVASGSTGELFF
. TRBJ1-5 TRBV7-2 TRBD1 TGTGCCAGCAGCCCGAGGACAGGGCAGCATCAGCCCCAGCATTTT CASSPRTGQHQPQHF
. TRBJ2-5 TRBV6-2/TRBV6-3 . TGTGCCAGCAGTTTCCTACAGGGATTGGGAGAGACCCAGTACTTC CASSFLQGLGETQYF
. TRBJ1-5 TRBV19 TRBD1 TGTGCCAGTAGTATAGCGGGACAGGGGAATCAGCCCCAGCATTTT CASSIAGQGNQPQHF
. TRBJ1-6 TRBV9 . TGTGCCAGCAGCACCCCGACATTCAATTCACCCCTCCACTTT CASSTPTFNSPLHF
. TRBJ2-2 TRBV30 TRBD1 TGTGCCTGGAGGGTACAGGGGAGCACCGGGGAGCTGTTTTTT CAWRVQGSTGELFF
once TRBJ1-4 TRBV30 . TGTGCCTGGACCGGACAGAGGCGCGGTGAAAAACTGTTTTTT CAWTGQRRGEKLFF
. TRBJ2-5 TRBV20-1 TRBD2 TGCAGTGCTAGTGGGAGGGCGGAAACCCAAGAGACCCAGTACTTC CSASGRAETQETQYF
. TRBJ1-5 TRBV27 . TGTGCCAGCAGTTTATCCCGACAGTCCAATCAGCCCCAGCATTTT CASSLSRQSNQPQHF
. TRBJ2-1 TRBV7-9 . TGTGCCAGTAAACGGGACTCCAGCTCCTACAATGAGCAGTTCTTC CASKRDSSSYNEQFF
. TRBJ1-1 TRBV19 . TGTGCCAGTAGTGATCTAACAACTATGAACACTGAAGCTTTCTTT CASSDLTTMNTEAFF
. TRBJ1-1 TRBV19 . TGTGCCAGTAGTATATCCCTCACTGAAGCTTTCTTT CASSISLTEAFF
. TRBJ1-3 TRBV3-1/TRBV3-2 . TGTGCCAGCAGCCAAGGGGCAGGAAACACCATATATTTT CASSQGAGNTIYF
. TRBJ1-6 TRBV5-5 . TGTGCCAGCAGCTTCAACGGAGATAATTCACCCCTCCACTTT CASSFNGDNSPLHF
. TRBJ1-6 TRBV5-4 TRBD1 TGTGCCAGCAGCCTCGGACAGGAAAATTCACCCCTCCACTTT CASSLGQENSPLHF
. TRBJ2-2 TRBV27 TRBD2 TGTGCCAGCAGTTTATGGGTTAGCGGGGGGCAGAACACCGGGGAGCTGTTTTTT CASSLWVSGGQNTGELFF
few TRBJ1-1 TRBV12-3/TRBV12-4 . TGTGCCAGCAGTCCGCTTCAAGGAGGAAAAGCTTTCTTT CASSPLQGGKAFF
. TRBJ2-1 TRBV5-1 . TGCGCCAGCAGAAGCCCGACTACCCCGAGCTCCTACAATGAGCAGTTCTTC CASRSPTTPSSYNEQFF
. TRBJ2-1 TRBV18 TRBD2 TGTGCCAGCTCACCACTAACTAGCGGGAGTTCCTACAATGAGCAGTTCTTC CASSPLTSGSSYNEQFF
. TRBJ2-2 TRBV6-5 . TGTGCCAGCAGTTTCGGGAGAAACACCGGGGAGCTGTTTTTT CASSFGRNTGELFF
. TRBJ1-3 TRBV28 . TGTGCCAGCAGCGGAGAGGGTGGAAACACCATATATTTT CASSGEGGNTIYF
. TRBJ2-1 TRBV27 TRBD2 TGTGCCAGCAGACCAGGACTAGCGCGTCCTAGCTCCTACAATGAGCAGTTCTTC CASRPGLARPSSYNEQFF
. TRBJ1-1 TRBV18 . TGTGCCGGTTCGCGGGGCGCGAACACTGAAGCTTTCTTT CAGSRGANTEAFF
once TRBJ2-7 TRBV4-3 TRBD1 TGCGCCAGCAGCCCGACGTGGACAGGGACCGAGCAGTACTTC CASSPTWTGTEQYF
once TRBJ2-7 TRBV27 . TGTGCCAGCATGAGGGCCCGGGGCTCCTACGAGCAGTACTTC CASMRARGSYEQYF
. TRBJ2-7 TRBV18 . TGTGCCAGCTCACCACCCCCCCCAGCGGACCGCTACGAGCAGTACTTC CASSPPPPADRYEQYF
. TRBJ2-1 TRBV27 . TGTGCCAGCAGTTTAGTGACGGGGAACTCCTACAATGAGCAGTTCTTC CASSLVTGNSYNEQFF
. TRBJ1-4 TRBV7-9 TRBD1 TGTGCCAGCAGCTGGGACAGGGAAGAAAAACTGTTTTTT CASSWDREEKLFF
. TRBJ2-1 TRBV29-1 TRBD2 TGCAGCGCCCGTGGGTCTAGCGGGTATGAGCAGTTCTTC CSARGSSGYEQFF
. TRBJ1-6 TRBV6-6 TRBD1 TGTGCCAGCAGTTACGGAACAGGGGGCAATTCACCCCTCCACTTT CASSYGTGGNSPLHF
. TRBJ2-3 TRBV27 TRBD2 TGTGCCAGCAGGGGTAGCGGGGGTGGTACGCAGTATTTT CASRGSGGGTQYF